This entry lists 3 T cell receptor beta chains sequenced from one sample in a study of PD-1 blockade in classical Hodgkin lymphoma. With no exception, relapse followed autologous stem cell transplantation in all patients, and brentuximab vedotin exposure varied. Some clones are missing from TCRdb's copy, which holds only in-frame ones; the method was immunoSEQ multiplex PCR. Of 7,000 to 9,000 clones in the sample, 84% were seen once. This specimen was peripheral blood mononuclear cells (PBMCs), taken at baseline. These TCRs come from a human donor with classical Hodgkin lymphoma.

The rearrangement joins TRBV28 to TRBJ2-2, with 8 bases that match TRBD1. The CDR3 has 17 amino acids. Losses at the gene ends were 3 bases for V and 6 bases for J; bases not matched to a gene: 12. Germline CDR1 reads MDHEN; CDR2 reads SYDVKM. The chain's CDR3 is CASSFRLGTGVAGELFF. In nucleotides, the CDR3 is TGTGCCAGCAGTTTTCGCCTTGGGACAGGAGTCGCCGGGGAGCTGTTTTTT.

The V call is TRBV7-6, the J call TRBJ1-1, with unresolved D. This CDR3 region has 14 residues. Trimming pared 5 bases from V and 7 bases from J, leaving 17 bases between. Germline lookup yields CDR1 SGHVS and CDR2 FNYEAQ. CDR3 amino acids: CASSTETESGEAFF. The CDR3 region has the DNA TGTGCCAGCAGCACCGAAACAGAGTCCGGTGAAGCTTTCTTT.

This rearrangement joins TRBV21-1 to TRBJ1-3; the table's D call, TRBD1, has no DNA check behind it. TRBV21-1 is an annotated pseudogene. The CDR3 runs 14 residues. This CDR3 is CASSKGRGRNTIYF. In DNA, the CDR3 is TGTGCCAGCAGCAAAGGCAGGGGAAGAAACACCATATATTTT.